The clone carrying this T cell receptor (beta chain) has a count of ten or more. Its antigen is not identified. This sample stems from a study of neurological immune-mediated disorders. The cDNA was generated by 5'RACE with 10-nucleotide random UMIs. TCRdb reanalysed the 5' RACE reads using MiXCR and keeps one entry per CDR3 protein. The repertoire holds tens of thousands of distinct CDR3 sequences, 3% to 4% seen once, with approximately 3% in the top ten. The CDR3 covers 13 residues. CDR1 and CDR2 from the germline V gene are SGHKS and YYEKEE (reference sequence). The V gene lost 7 bases and the J gene lost 5 bases, with 15 bases spanning the gap. Points from the study as a whole: Multiple sclerosis patients had less TCR clonal expansion than even healthy controls, unlike HTLV-1-associated myelopathy. TCR-beta repertoires seemed private in all groups, with no expanded CDR3 amino acid sequences shared.

The TCR comes from a woman between 50 and 59 years old with multiple sclerosis. Specimen: PBMCs. This chain connects TRBV5-5 to TRBJ1-2; D unresolved. For the CDR3, the DNA is TGTGCCAGCGAGGGCCCACCTATGTATGGCTACACCTTC. Protein: CASEGPPMYGYTF. Supplemented by reference TRBV5-5 and TRBJ1-2, the full variable domain reads DAGVTQSPTHLIKTRGQQVTLRCSPISGHKSVSWYQQVLGQGPQFIFQYYEKEERGRGNFPDRFSARQFPNYSSELNVNALLLGDSALYLCASEGPPMYGYTFGSGTRLTVV.